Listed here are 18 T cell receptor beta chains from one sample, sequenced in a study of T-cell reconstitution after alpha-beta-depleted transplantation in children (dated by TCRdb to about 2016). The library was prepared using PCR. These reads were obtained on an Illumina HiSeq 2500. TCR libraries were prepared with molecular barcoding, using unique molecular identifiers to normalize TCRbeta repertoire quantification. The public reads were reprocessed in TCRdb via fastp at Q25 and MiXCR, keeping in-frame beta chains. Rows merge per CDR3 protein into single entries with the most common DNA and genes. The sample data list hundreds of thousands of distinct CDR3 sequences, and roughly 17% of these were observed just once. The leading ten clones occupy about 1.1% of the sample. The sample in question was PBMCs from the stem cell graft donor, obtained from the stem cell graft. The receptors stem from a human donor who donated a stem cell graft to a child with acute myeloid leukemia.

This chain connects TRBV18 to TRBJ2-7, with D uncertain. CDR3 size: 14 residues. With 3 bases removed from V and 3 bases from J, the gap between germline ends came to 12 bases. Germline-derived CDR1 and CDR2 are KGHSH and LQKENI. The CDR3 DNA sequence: TGTGCCAGCTCACCGCCTAACCCAGTCTACGAGCAGTACTTC. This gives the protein CASSPPNPVYEQYF.

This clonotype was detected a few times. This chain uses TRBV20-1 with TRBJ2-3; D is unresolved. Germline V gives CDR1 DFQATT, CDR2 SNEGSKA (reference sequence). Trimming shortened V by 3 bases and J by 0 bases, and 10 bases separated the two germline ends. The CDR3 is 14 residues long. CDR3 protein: CSARVAASTDTQYF. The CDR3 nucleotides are TGCAGTGCTAGGGTGGCGGCTAGCACAGATACGCAGTATTTT.

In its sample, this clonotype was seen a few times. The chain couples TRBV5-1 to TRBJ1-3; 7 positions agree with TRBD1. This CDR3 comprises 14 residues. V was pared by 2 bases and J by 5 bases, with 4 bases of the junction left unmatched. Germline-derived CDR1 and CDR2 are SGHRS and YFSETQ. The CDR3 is CASSFGTARNTIYF. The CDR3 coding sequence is TGCGCCAGCAGCTTCGGGACAGCTAGAAACACCATATATTTT. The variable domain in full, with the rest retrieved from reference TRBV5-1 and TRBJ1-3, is KAGVTQTPRYLIKTRGQQVTLSCSPISGHRSVSWYQQTPGQGLQFLFEYFSETQRNKGNFPGRFSGRQFSNSRSEMNVSTLELGDSALYLCASSFGTARNTIYFGEGSWLTVV.

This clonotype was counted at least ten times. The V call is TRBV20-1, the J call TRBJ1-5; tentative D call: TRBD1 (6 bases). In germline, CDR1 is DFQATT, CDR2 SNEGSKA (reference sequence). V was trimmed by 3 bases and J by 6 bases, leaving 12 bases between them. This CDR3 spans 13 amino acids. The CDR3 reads CSARPLGGQPQHF. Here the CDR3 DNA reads TGCAGTGCTAGGCCCCTAGGGGGTCAGCCCCAGCATTTT.

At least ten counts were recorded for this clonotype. The CDR3 region is CSREAYNEQFF. CDR3 nucleotide sequence: TGCAGCCGCGAGGCATACAATGAGCAGTTCTTC. V and J are TRBV20-1 and TRBJ2-1; no definite D call. Germline assignment: CDR1 DFQATT and CDR2 SNEGSKA (reference sequence). CDR3 length: 11 amino acids.

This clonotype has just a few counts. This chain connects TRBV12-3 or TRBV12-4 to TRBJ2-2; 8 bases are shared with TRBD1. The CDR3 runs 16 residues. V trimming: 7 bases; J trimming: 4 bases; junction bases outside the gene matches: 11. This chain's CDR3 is CASTSTGQASTGELFF. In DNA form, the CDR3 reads TGTGCCAGCACCTCAACGGGACAGGCGAGCACCGGGGAGCTGTTTTTT.

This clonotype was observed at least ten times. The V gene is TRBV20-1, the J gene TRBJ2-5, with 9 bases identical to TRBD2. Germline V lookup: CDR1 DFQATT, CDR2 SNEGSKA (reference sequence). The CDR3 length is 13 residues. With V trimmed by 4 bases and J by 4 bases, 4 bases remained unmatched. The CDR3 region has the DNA TGCAGTGCTATATTGACTAGCGGAGAGACCCAGTACTTC. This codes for CSAILTSGETQYF.

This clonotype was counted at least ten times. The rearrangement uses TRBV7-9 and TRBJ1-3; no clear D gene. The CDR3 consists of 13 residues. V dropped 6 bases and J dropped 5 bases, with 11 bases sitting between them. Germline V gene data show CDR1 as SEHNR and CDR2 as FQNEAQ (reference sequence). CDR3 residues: CASSLAGRNTIYF. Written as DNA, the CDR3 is TGTGCCAGCAGTCTCGCGGGGAGAAACACCATATATTTT. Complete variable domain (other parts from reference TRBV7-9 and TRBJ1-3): DTGVSQNPRHKITKRGQNVTFRCDPISEHNRLYWYRQTLGQGPEFLTYFQNEAQLEKSRLLSDRFSAERPKGSFSTLEIQRTEQGDSAMYLCASSLAGRNTIYFGEGSWLTVV.

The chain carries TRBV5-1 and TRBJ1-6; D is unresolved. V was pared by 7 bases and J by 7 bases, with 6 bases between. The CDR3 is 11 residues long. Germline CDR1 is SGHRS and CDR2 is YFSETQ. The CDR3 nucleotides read TGCGCCAGCGGAGAGAATTCACCCCTCCACTTT. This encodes CASGENSPLHF.

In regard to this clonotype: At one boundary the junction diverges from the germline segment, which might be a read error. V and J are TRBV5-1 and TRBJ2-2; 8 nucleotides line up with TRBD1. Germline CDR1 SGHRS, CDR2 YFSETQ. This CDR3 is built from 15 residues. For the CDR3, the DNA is TGCGCCAGCAGCTTGAGACAGGGGAACACCGGGGAGCTGCTTTTT. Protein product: CASSLRQGNTGELLF.

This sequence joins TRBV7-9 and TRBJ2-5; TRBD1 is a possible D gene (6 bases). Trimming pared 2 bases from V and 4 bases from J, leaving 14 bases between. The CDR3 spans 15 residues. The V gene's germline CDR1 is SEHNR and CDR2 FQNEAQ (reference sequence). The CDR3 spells CASSLFTGMRETQYF. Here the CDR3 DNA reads TGTGCCAGCAGCTTATTCACAGGGATGCGAGAGACCCAGTACTTC.

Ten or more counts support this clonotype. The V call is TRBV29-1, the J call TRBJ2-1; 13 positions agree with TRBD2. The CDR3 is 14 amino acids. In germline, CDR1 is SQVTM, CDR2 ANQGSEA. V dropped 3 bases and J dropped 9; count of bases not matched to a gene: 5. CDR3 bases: TGCAGCGTTGACTCTAGGACTAGCGGGGGTGAGCAGTTCTTC. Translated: CSVDSRTSGGEQFF.

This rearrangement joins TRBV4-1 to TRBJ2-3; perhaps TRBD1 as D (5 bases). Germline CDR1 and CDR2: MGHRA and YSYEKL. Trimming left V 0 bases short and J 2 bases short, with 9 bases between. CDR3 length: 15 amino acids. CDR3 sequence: CASSQDPGITDTQYF. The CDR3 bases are TGCGCCAGCAGCCAAGATCCAGGGATCACAGATACGCAGTATTTT.

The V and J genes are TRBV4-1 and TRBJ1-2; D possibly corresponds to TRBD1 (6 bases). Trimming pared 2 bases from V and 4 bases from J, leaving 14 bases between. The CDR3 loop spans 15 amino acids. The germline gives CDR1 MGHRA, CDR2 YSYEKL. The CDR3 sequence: CASSQTQDSSYGYTF. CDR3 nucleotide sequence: TGCGCCAGCAGCCAAACTCAGGACAGCTCCTATGGCTACACCTTC.

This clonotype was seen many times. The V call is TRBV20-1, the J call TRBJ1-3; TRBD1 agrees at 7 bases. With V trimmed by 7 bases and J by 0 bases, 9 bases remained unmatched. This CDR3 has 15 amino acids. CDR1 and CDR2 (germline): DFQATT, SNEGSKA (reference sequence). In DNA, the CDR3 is TGCAGTGGACAAAACAGGGGAGTCTCTGGAAACACCATATATTTT. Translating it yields CSGQNRGVSGNTIYF.

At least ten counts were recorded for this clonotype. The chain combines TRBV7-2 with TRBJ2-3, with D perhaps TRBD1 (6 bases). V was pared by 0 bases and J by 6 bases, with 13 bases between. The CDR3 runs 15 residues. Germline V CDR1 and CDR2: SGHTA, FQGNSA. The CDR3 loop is CASSLASGGPDTQYF. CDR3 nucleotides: TGTGCCAGCAGCTTAGCCTCTGGGGGCCCGGATACGCAGTATTTT. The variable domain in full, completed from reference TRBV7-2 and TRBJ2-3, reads GAGVSQSPSNKVTEKGKDVELRCDPISGHTALYWYRQSLGQGLEFLIYFQGNSAPDKSGLPSDRFSAERTGGSVSTLTIQRTQQEDSAVYLCASSLASGGPDTQYFGPGTRLTVL.

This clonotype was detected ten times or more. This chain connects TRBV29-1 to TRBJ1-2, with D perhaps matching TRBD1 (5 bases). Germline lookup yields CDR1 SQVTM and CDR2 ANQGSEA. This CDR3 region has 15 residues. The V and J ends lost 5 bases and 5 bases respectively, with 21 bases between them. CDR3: CSVPGSGEGRYGYTF. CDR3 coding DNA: TGCAGCGTTCCTGGGTCGGGTGAGGGGCGGTATGGCTACACCTTC.

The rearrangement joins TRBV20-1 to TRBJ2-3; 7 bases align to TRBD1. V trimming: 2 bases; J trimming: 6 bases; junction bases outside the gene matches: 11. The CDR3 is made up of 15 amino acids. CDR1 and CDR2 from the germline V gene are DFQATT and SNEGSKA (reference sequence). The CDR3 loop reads CSARSQGEVRDTQYF. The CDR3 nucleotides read TGCAGTGCTAGAAGTCAGGGGGAAGTTAGGGATACGCAGTATTTT.